The clone carrying this T cell receptor (beta chain) came up a few times. The germline V gene has CDR1 MNHEY and CDR2 SVGEGT. The CDR3 is 15 residues long. V dropped 4 bases and J dropped 4; count of bases not matched to a gene: 8. TCRbeta library construction was performed incorporating unique molecular identifiers. TCRdb re-derived calls from the PCR reads in MiXCR, one entry per CDR3 protein. The sample records roughly 610,000 distinct CDR3 sequences, roughly a tenth being singletons. This sample stems from a study of T-cell reconstitution after alpha-beta-depleted transplantation in children. The rearrangement links TRBV6-2 or TRBV6-3 to TRBJ2-3, with 7 positions matching TRBD2. This clonotype was sampled from a human donor who donated a stem cell graft to a child with acute myeloid leukemia. The sequenced sample was PBMCs from the stem cell graft donor, obtained from the stem cell graft. The CDR3 DNA reads as TGTGCCAGCAGTTCTCTGGCGGGAGTCCCAGATACGCAGTATTTT. Protein: CASSSLAGVPDTQYF.